These 7 T cell receptor beta chains originate from one sample sequenced in a study of cytomegalovirus exposure and HLA in healthy donors. PCR primers comprised 60 Vbeta and 13 Jbeta primers. Here immunoSEQ multiplex PCR was the method, and the copy in TCRdb shows in-frame clones only, minus some. Of about 140,000 clones in the sample, roughly 8.8% were seen once. Sequences were obtained from PBMCs. These receptors all stem from a woman in her thirties or forties in good health and CMV-seropositive.

This clone was counted a single time. V gene TRBV6-5 combines with J gene TRBJ1-1; 7 positions agree with TRBD1. V lost 1 base and J lost 4; bases outside the gene matches: 6. Per germline, CDR1 MNHEY and CDR2 SVGAGI. The CDR3 is 15 residues long. The CDR3 coding sequence is TGTGCCAGCAGTTACTGGGAATCAGGGGGCACTGAAGCTTTCTTT. It specifies CASSYWESGGTEAFF.

There are a few counts of this clone. The chain employs TRBV2 and TRBJ2-2; 9 bases match TRBD2. The germline CDR1 and CDR2 sequences are SNHLY and FYNNEI. This CDR3 comprises 17 residues. The V segment lost 7 bases and the J segment 6 bases; nucleotides outside the gene matches: 15. The CDR3 region has the DNA TGTGCCAGCAACCGAGATCGTAGCGGGGGTGATTCCGGGGAGCTGTTTTTT. It is translated as CASNRDRSGGDSGELFF.

The chain is built from TRBV6-1 and TRBJ1-6; possible D gene TRBD1, 5 bases. The CDR3 runs 17 residues. Per germline, CDR1 MNHNS and CDR2 SASEGT. V shed 0 bases and J shed 5 bases, with 14 bases lying between them. This CDR3 reads CASSEALWRGDNSPLHF. The CDR3 DNA is TGTGCCAGCAGTGAAGCCCTGTGGCGGGGCGATAATTCACCCCTCCACTTT.

The sample holds a few counts of this clone. This chain joins TRBV10-1 and TRBJ1-2; tentatively, D is TRBD1 (5 bases). The length of the CDR3 is 18 residues. CDR1 is WNHNN, CDR2 SYGVQD, per germline (reference sequence). The V end was cut by 0 bases, the J end by 5 bases, with 22 bases between. CDR3 sequence (DNA): TGCGCCAGCAGTGAGTCACTTTTCCCGGGGGGAGGTAGGTATGGCTACACCTTC. Amino acids: CASSESLFPGGGRYGYTF.

The chain combines TRBV27 with TRBJ1-6; no reliable D call. V gave up 4 bases and J gave up 6 bases, with 10 bases separating them. Per germline, CDR1 MNHEY and CDR2 SMNVEV (reference sequence). CDR3 length: 14 amino acids. The CDR3 is CASSYRVGNSPLHF. DNA for the CDR3: TGTGCCAGCAGTTACAGAGTGGGTAATTCACCCCTCCACTTT.

This clone was picked up a small number of times. The chain has TRBV6-5 and TRBJ1-1; tentative D call: TRBD1 (5 bases). CDR1 is MNHEY, CDR2 SVGAGI, per germline. Deletions cut 10 bases from V and 5 bases from J, with 14 bases between. The CDR3 is 12 residues long. CDR3 in amino acids: CATQGSGTEAFF. CDR3 coding DNA: TGTGCCACCCAGGGTTCTGGGACTGAAGCTTTCTTT.

In this sample, this clone turned up once. This chain connects TRBV6-5 to TRBJ1-1; the match to TRBD1 covers 7 bases. V trimming: 7 bases; J trimming: 2 bases; junction bases outside the gene matches: 7. From germline, CDR1 is MNHEY and CDR2 SVGAGI. This CDR3 comprises 14 residues. The CDR3 loop is CASTRDRLNTEAFF. The CDR3, as DNA: TGTGCCAGCACCAGGGACAGACTAAACACTGAAGCTTTCTTT.